These 26 T cell receptor beta chains were all obtained from the same sample, sequenced in a study of T cells in Graves' hyperthyroidism and ophthalmopathy. Amplification targeted TCR beta CDR3 regions from RNA transcripts. Initially, a first-round RT-PCR of the TCR CDR3 employed the HTBI primer set. Each CDR3 protein is one row after TCRdb ran MiXCR on the multiplex PCR reads. This table holds hundreds of thousands of distinct CDR3 sequences, about two fifths found once. Sample: blood. All receptors come from a young man with Graves' hyperthyroidism.

This clonotype was seen many times. V usage is TRBV2 and J usage is TRBJ1-2; 11 nucleotides match TRBD1. The V gene end was trimmed by 11 bases and the J gene end by 8 bases; junction bases not matched to a gene: 19. The CDR3 runs to 16 residues. Germline loops: CDR1 SNHLY, CDR2 FYNNEI. The CDR3 nucleotides are TGTGCCGGACTCGACTGGACAGGGGGCACTTCAAACGGCTACACCTTC. Translated, it gives CAGLDWTGGTSNGYTF. Together with reference TRBV2 and TRBJ1-2, the CDR3 gives the full variable domain: EPEVTQTPSHQVTQMGQEVILRCVPISNHLYFYWYRQILGQKVEFLVSFYNNEISEKSEIFDDQFSVERPDGSNFTLKIRSTKLEDSAMYFCAGLDWTGGTSNGYTFGSGTRLTVV.

The V and J genes are TRBV6-5 and TRBJ2-2, with D perhaps matching TRBD1 or TRBD2 (5 bases each). V lost 4 bases to trimming and J lost 2 bases, with 8 bases between them. The V gene's germline CDR1 is MNHEY and CDR2 SVGAGI. CDR3 length: 14 amino acids. CDR3 sequence reads: CASSWGFNTGELFF. In nucleotides, the CDR3 is TGTGCCAGCAGTTGGGGGTTTAACACCGGGGAGCTGTTTTTT.

Comment on this clonotype: A read error may produce the germline difference seen at one junction end. The CDR3 loop is CAITEGGTTEAFF. For the CDR3, the DNA is TGTGCCATCACTGAGGGGGGGACCACTGAAGCTTTCTTT. This chain joins TRBV10-3 and TRBJ1-1; a possible D gene is TRBD1 (6 bases). The germline V gene has CDR1 ENHRY and CDR2 SYGVKD. The CDR3 extends over 13 amino acids.

This clonotype was picked up many times. The chain links TRBV5-1 to TRBJ1-6; 9 nucleotides align to TRBD1. The V and J ends lost 4 bases and 9 bases, in that order; junction bases with no gene match: 8. This CDR3 region has 15 residues. In germline, CDR1 is SGHRS, CDR2 YFSETQ. The chain's CDR3 is CASSPEGDRVSPLHF. CDR3 sequence (DNA): TGCGCCAGCAGCCCGGAGGGGGACAGGGTTTCACCCCTCCACTTT.

This clonotype was seen once. The J gene is TRBJ1-1, the V gene TRBV25-1; D call uncertain. V was cut by 8 bases and J by 7 bases, with 14 bases left in between. Germline values: CDR1 MGHDK, CDR2 SYGVNS. The CDR3 sequence is 12 residues long. DNA for the CDR3: TGTGCCAGCTTAGGAGGGAATCTTGAAGCTTTCTTT. Translation gives CASLGGNLEAFF.

This clonotype showed up many times. The chain combines TRBV29-1 with TRBJ2-7; D not certain. CDR1 SQVTM and CDR2 ANQGSEA come from the germline V gene. V was pared by 2 bases and J by 0 bases, with 14 bases between. The CDR3 loop spans 15 amino acids. Written as DNA, the CDR3 is TGCAGCGTTGAAAACCCGGACGGTAGCTCCTACGAGCAGTACTTC. Translation gives CSVENPDGSSYEQYF.

This clonotype has just a few counts. The chain carries TRBV7-8 and TRBJ2-2; 7 bases are shared with TRBD2. The germline CDR1 and CDR2 sequences are SGHVS and FQNEAQ. V lost 5 bases and J lost 1; bases outside the gene matches: 7. The CDR3 runs 16 residues. The CDR3 loop is CASSRWPGGNTGELFF. The CDR3 DNA reads TGTGCCAGCAGCCGCTGGCCGGGGGGGAACACCGGGGAGCTGTTTTTT.

V gene TRBV12-3 or TRBV12-4 combines with J gene TRBJ2-5; D is perhaps TRBD2 (6 bases). This CDR3 region has 16 residues. The ends were cut back, 1 base at V and 7 bases at J, with 19 bases in the middle. CDR3 DNA: TGTGCCAGCAGTTTAGGGCCAGTAGGACCCGGGGGGACCCAGTACTTC. This codes for CASSLGPVGPGGTQYF.

In this sample, this clonotype turned up a few times. The chain employs TRBV7-3 and TRBJ1-2; D is possibly TRBD1 (5 bases). The CDR3 totals 17 residues. Per the germline V gene, CDR1 is SGHTA and CDR2 is FQGTGA. V was shortened by 8 bases and J by 6 bases, with 28 bases between the two germline ends. CDR3: CASQPSRAGQFRDGYTF. As DNA, the CDR3 is TGTGCCAGCCAACCAAGCAGGGCAGGGCAATTTCGGGATGGCTACACCTTC.

This clonotype appeared many times. The chain combines TRBV7-2 with TRBJ2-7, with 7 positions matching TRBD2. The trim removed 0 bases at V and 2 bases at J, leaving 1 base unmatched. Germline loops: CDR1 SGHTA, CDR2 FQGNSA. The CDR3 totals 14 residues. DNA of the CDR3: TGTGCCAGCAGCTTAGCCACTAGCGCCTACGAGCAGTACTTC. It encodes CASSLATSAYEQYF.

The CDR3 spells CSGSEDEGLLAFF. The CDR3 bases are TGCAGCGGGTCGGAAGATGAGGGCCTCTTGGCTTTCTTT. The chain has TRBV29-1 and TRBJ1-1; no firm D call. CDR1 is SQVTM, CDR2 ANQGSEA, per germline. V was shortened by 7 bases and J by 11 bases, with 23 bases between the two germline ends. The CDR3 contains 13 residues.

As regards this clonotype: A junction end diverges from the germline sequence, so it may reflect a read error. The CDR3: CASSLDRGVNTEAFF. CDR3 nucleotides: TGTGCCAGCAGTCTAGACAGGGGTGTGAACACTGAAGCTTTCTTT. The chain has TRBV5-1 and TRBJ1-1; TRBD1 aligns across 8 bases. The CDR3 loop spans 15 amino acids. The germline gives CDR1 SGHRS, CDR2 YFSETQ. The full variable domain, with the rest looked up from reference TRBV5-1 and TRBJ1-1, is KAGVTQTPRYLIKTRGQQVTLSCSPISGHRSVSWYQQTPGQGLQFLFEYFSETQRNKGNFPGRFSGRQFSNSRSEMNVSTLELGDSALYLCASSLDRGVNTEAFFGQGTRLTVV.

This clonotype was detected many times. The V call is TRBV15, the J call TRBJ1-4, with 7 bases aligning to TRBD1. CDR3 length: 14 amino acids. J lost 8 bases, V lost 3 bases, and 6 bases had no gene match. CDR1 and CDR2 from the germline V gene are LNHNV and YYDKDF (reference sequence). This CDR3 is CATSSRQGFEKLFF. CDR3 DNA sequence: TGTGCCACCAGCAGCCGACAGGGCTTCGAAAAACTGTTTTTT.

This clonotype was detected many times. The rearrangement uses TRBV20-1 and TRBJ2-5; a possible D gene is TRBD1 (5 bases). CDR1 DFQATT and CDR2 SNEGSKA come from the germline V gene (reference sequence). V lost 0 bases, J lost 2 bases, and 13 bases lay in between. The CDR3 is 15 amino acids. The CDR3 region is CSAREGRAIQETQYF. CDR3 bases: TGCAGTGCTAGAGAGGGCAGGGCCATACAAGAGACCCAGTACTTC.

Points on this clonotype: A junction boundary mismatches the germline segment, possibly from a read error. The V gene is TRBV5-6, the J gene TRBJ2-7, with 7 bases identical to TRBD2. Looked up from germline, CDR1 is SGHDT and CDR2 is YYEEEE. There are 13 residues in the CDR3. The CDR3 protein is CASSLRGEREQHF. The CDR3 DNA reads as TGTGCCAGCAGCCTACGGGGGGAACGAGAGCAGCACTTC. The full variable domain, its missing parts supplied by reference TRBV5-6 and TRBJ2-7, is DAGVTQSPTHLIKTRGQQVTLRCSPKSGHDTVSWYQQALGQGPQFIFQYYEEEERQRGNFPDRFSGHQFPNYSSELNVNALLLGDSALYLCASSLRGEREQHFGPGTRLTVT.

This clonotype was recorded once. J is TRBJ1-1 and V is TRBV20-1; 9 bases are shared with TRBD1. Germline CDR1 is DFQATT and CDR2 is SNEGSKA (reference sequence). J was trimmed by 7 bases and V by 5 bases; bases with no gene match: 11. This CDR3 has 14 amino acids. CDR3 sequence reads: CSALGQGRRLEAFF. In DNA, the CDR3 is TGCAGTGCTTTGGGACAGGGTCGGCGACTTGAAGCTTTCTTT.

In this sample, this clonotype turned up once. V and J are TRBV5-1 and TRBJ1-5, with 10 bases lining up with TRBD1. The junction had 6 bases not matched to a gene; V was cut back by 3 bases and J by 6 bases. The CDR3 extends over 15 amino acids. Germline CDR1 and CDR2: SGHRS and YFSETQ. For the CDR3, the DNA is TGCGCCAGCAGCTCCAGGACAGGGGGGGTTCAGCCCCAGCATTTT. Its protein is CASSSRTGGVQPQHF.

The rearrangement links TRBV4-3 to TRBJ2-7; D unresolved. Germline V gene lookup returns CDR1 LGHNA and CDR2 YSLEER. CDR3 length equals 16 residues. The ends were cut back, 1 base at V and 0 bases at J, with 13 bases in the middle. CDR3 coding DNA: TGCGCCAGCAGCCAAGTAGGTTTCGCTAGCTCCTACGAGCAGTACTTC. Its protein is CASSQVGFASSYEQYF.

This clonotype was seen ten or more times. This chain links TRBV20-1 with TRBJ2-7, with 7 bases fitting TRBD1. J lost 4 bases, V lost 7 bases, and 13 bases had no gene match. CDR1 DFQATT and CDR2 SNEGSKA come from the germline V gene (reference sequence). The CDR3 runs 14 residues. CDR3 loop: CSGNSGQEQYEQYF. The CDR3 DNA reads TGCAGTGGGAACTCCGGACAGGAACAGTACGAGCAGTACTTC.

This clonotype was detected once. CDR3: CSVDVQLAGPETQYF. DNA of the CDR3: TGCAGCGTTGATGTCCAGCTAGCGGGCCCTGAGACCCAGTACTTC. The chain recombines TRBV29-1 with TRBJ2-5; 8 nucleotides line up with TRBD2. The CDR3 has 15 amino acids. Looked up from germline, CDR1 is SQVTM and CDR2 is ANQGSEA. V was pared by 3 bases and J by 5 bases, with 11 bases of the junction left unmatched.

This clonotype was detected a few times. A much larger clonotype is one base distant, so this may be a read error. The chain links TRBV29-1 to TRBJ2-2, with TRBD2 matching 7 bases. Losses at the gene ends were 4 bases for V and 5 bases for J; bases not matched to a gene: 4. CDR1 is SQVTM and CDR2 is ANQGSEA in the germline V gene. CDR3 size: 13 residues. The CDR3 region is CSVAWGGTGELFF. The CDR3 nucleotides read TGCAGCGTTGCATGGGGGGGGACCGGGGAGCTGTTTTTT.

This rearrangement joins TRBV29-1 to TRBJ2-7, with D perhaps TRBD1 (5 bases). CDR3 length: 13 amino acids. The germline V gene encodes CDR1 SQVTM and CDR2 ANQGSEA. Trimming shortened V by 7 bases and J by 2 bases, and 15 bases separated the two germline ends. The CDR3 coding sequence is TGCAGCGCCCTACCGACAGATACCTACGAGCAGTACTTC. It is translated as CSALPTDTYEQYF.

In this sample, this clonotype turned up many times. The rearrangement joins TRBV7-6 to TRBJ2-2; 8 positions agree with TRBD2. The CDR3 sequence is 15 residues long. J was trimmed by 5 bases and V by 1 base; bases with no gene match: 3. Germline loops: CDR1 SGHVS, CDR2 FNYEAQ. The CDR3 DNA reads TGTGCCAGCAGCTTAGTTGCGGGAGGAACCGGGGAGCTGTTTTTT. Translating gives CASSLVAGGTGELFF.

This clonotype was recorded many times. The rearrangement uses TRBV2 and TRBJ1-5; 12 bases are shared with TRBD1. V lost 6 bases and J lost 2; bases outside the gene matches: 5. The germline CDR1 and CDR2 sequences are SNHLY and FYNNEI. CDR3 length equals 16 residues. Here the CDR3 DNA reads TGTGCCAGCAGGCGGGACAGGGGGCAAGGCAATCAGCCCCAGCATTTT. It yields the protein CASRRDRGQGNQPQHF.

This clonotype was recorded once. The chain uses TRBV20-1 and TRBJ1-6; perhaps TRBD1 as D (5 bases). Germline V gene data show CDR1 as DFQATT and CDR2 as SNEGSKA (reference sequence). This CDR3 has 15 residues. Trimming removed 1 base from V and 0 bases from J, with 7 bases in between. CDR3 protein: CSARGGSSYNSPLHF. The CDR3 nucleotides read TGCAGTGCTAGAGGGGGGAGCTCCTATAATTCACCCCTCCACTTT.

The chain joins TRBV5-4 to TRBJ2-7, with 7 bases that match TRBD2. V lost 0 bases to trimming and J lost 6 bases; unmatched junction nucleotides: 3. Germline values: CDR1 SGHNT, CDR2 YYREEE (reference sequence). CDR3 length: 13 amino acids. DNA for the CDR3: TGTGCCAGCAGCTTGGGGGAGGGCCGCGAGCAGTACTTC. Encoded protein: CASSLGEGREQYF.